This T cell receptor beta chain was recorded in a study of blood T cell repertoires in COVID-19. In the study's own analysis: Reference gene primer amplification gave estimated nucleated cell counts. Sequencing used immunoSEQ multiplex PCR; TCRdb keeps in-frame clones, though not all of them. That table supplies the V and J calls and clone size; D and trimming were determined from the DNA. The sample consists of about 29,000 clones, over 75% of them appearing once. The CDR3 length is 15 residues. Looked up from germline, CDR1 is ENHRY and CDR2 is SYGVKD. V trimming: 6 bases; J trimming: 4 bases; junction bases outside the gene matches: 11.

This TCR was sampled from a woman between 65 and 79 years old with active or convalescent COVID-19. The rearrangement joins TRBV10-3 to TRBJ2-5, with 7 positions matching TRBD2. The sequencing sample was made of peripheral blood. The CDR3 DNA reads as TGTGCCATCAGCCCAGCCGGGACGGGAGGAGAGACCCAGTACTTC. Translating it yields CAISPAGTGGETQYF.